The clone carrying this TCR beta chain was seen once. Produced via immunoSEQ multiplex PCR; TCRdb's table is partial and in-frame only. This table holds fewer than 250,000 clones, less than 90% found once. The data are from a study of blood T cell repertoires in COVID-19. Study-level background: T cells, B-cell-depleted T cells, or PBMCs supplied cDNA or gDNA.

Germline V CDR1 and CDR2: LGHDT, YNNKEL (reference sequence). V gave up 3 bases and J gave up 6 bases, with 6 bases separating them. The CDR3 length is 12 residues. The specimen was peripheral blood. The clonotype comes from a woman older than 75 with COVID-19, enrolled during active disease. The V and J genes are TRBV3-1 (or the pseudogene TRBV3-2) and TRBJ2-1; D unclear. CDR3 region: CASSHTSNEQFF. The CDR3 region has the DNA TGTGCCAGCAGCCACACTTCCAATGAGCAGTTCTTC.